The TCR beta chain described here comes from a study of blood T cell repertoires in COVID-19. This CDR3 contains 18 residues. V shed 5 bases and J 0 bases; nucleotides not matched to a gene: 9. From germline, CDR1 is MNHEY and CDR2 SMNVEV (reference sequence). In the study's own analysis: How many nucleated cells were present was estimated from reference gene primer amplification. Using immunoSEQ multiplex PCR, the repertoire was profiled, and TCRdb retains in-frame clones only, with some absent. That table is the source of V, J and clone size, and D and trimming were worked out from the DNA. The table has tens of thousands of clones, 88% seen once.

The TCR was taken from a human donor in a cohort sampled during active COVID-19. This chain connects TRBV27 to TRBJ1-5, with 11 bases aligning to TRBD1. The sequencing input was peripheral blood. The CDR3 here is CASSPRTGGLLSNQPQHF. For the CDR3, the DNA is TGTGCCAGCAGTCCCCGGACAGGGGGCCTACTTAGCAATCAGCCCCAGCATTTT.